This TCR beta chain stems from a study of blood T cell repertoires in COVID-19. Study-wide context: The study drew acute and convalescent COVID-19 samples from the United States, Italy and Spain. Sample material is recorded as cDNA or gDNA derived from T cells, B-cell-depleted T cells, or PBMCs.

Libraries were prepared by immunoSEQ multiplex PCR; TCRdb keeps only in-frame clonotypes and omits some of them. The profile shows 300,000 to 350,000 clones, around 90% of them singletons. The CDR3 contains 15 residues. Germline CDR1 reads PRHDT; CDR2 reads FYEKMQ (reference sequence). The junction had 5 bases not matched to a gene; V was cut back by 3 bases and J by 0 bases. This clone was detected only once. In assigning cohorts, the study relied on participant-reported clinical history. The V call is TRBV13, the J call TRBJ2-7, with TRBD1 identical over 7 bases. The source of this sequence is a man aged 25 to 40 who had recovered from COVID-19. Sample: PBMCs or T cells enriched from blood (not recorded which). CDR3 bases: TGTGCCAGCAGCTTGGGAACAGGGGCCTCCTACGAGCAGTACTTC. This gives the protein CASSLGTGASYEQYF. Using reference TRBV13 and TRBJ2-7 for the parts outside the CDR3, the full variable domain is AAGVIQSPRHLIKEKRETATLKCYPIPRHDTVYWYQQGPGQDPQFLISFYEKMQSDKGSIPDRFSAQQFSDYHSELNMSSLELGDSALYFCASSLGTGASYEQYFGPGTRLTVT.